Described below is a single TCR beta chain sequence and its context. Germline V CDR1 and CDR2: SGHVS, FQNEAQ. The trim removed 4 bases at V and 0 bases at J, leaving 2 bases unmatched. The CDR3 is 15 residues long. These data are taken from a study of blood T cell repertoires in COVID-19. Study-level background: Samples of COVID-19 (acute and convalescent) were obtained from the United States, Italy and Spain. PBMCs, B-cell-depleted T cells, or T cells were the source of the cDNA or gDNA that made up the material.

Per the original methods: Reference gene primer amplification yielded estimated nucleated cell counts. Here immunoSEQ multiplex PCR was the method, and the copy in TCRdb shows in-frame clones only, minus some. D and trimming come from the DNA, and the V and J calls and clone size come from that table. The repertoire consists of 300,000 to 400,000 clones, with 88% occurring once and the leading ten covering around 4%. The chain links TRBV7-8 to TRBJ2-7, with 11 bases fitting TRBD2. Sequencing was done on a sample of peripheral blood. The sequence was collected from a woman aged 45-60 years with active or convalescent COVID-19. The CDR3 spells CASSWGTSGSYEQYF. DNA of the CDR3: TGTGCCAGCAGCTGGGGGACTAGCGGCTCCTACGAGCAGTACTTC. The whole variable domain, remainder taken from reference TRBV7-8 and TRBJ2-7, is GAGVSQSPRYKVAKRGQDVALRCDPISGHVSLFWYQQALGQGPEFLTYFQNEAQLDKSGLPSDRFFAERPEGSVSTLKIQRTQQEDSAVYLCASSWGTSGSYEQYFGPGTRLTVT.